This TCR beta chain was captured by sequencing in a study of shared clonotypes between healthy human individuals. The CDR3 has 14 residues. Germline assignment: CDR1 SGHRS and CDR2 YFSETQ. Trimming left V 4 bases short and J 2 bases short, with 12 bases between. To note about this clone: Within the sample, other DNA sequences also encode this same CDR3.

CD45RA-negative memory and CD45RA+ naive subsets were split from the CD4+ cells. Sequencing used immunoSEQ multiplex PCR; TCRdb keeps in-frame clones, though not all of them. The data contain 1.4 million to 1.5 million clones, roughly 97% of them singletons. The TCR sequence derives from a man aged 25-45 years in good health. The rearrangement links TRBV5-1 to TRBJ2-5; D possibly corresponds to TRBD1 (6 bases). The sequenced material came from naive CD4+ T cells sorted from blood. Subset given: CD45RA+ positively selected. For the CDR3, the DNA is TGCGCCAGCAGCACAGGACAGCAACAAGAGACCCAGTACTTC. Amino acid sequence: CASSTGQQQETQYF.